The present T cell receptor (beta chain) was sequenced within a study of CD8 T cells in Susac syndrome. The CDR3 covers 14 residues. Per germline, CDR1 DFQATT and CDR2 SNEGSKA (reference sequence). V dropped 4 bases and J dropped 1; count of bases not matched to a gene: 6. The RNA input was about 0.5 to 1 ug, and it was reverse transcribed with random hexamers. A multiplex approach, immunoSEQ multiplex PCR, amplified TCR beta CDR3 across 54 Vbeta and 13 Jbeta. One entry per CDR3 protein results from TCRdb running MiXCR on the immunoSEQ multiplex PCR reads. In the table there are approximately 180,000 distinct CDR3 sequences, 93% of which are singletons. From blood CD8+ and CD4+ T cells, TCR beta sequences were generated.

The source of this sequence is a human donor with multiple sclerosis. The V call is TRBV20-1, the J call TRBJ2-5; 7 bases agree with TRBD2. The material sequenced was CD4+ T cells from PBMCs. This CDR3 is CSATELAGQETQYF. CDR3 in DNA: TGCAGTGCTACAGAGTTAGCGGGCCAAGAGACCCAGTACTTC.